This T cell receptor (beta chain) originates from a study of blood T cell repertoires in COVID-19. In the original processing: Nucleated cell number was recorded as an estimate derived from reference gene primer amplification. Only in-frame clones appear in the TCRdb table, and some are missing; sequencing was by immunoSEQ multiplex PCR. The V and J calls and the clone size are those of that table, but D and trimming were determined from the DNA. The repertoire holds 70,000 or so clones, with about nine tenths as singletons. This TCR was recovered from a man aged 30 to 39 with acute or convalescent COVID-19. Sequenced: peripheral blood.

CDR3 DNA sequence: TGTGCCTGGAGTGTCTCCTCTAGCACAGATACGCAGTATTTT. The encoded protein is CAWSVSSSTDTQYF. This sequence joins TRBV30 and TRBJ2-3; no clear D. V gave up 0 bases and J gave up 0 bases, with 7 bases separating them. The CDR3 is 14 amino acids. CDR1 and CDR2 (germline): GTSNPN, SVGIG (reference sequence). Combining the CDR3 with reference TRBV30 and TRBJ2-3 gives the whole variable domain SQTIHQWPATLVQPVGSPLSLECTVEGTSNPNLYWYRQAAGRGLQLLFYSVGIGQISSEVPQNLSASRPQDRQFILSSKKLLLSDSGFYLCAWSVSSSTDTQYFGPGTRLTVL.